This T cell receptor beta chain was profiled in a study of blood T cell repertoires in COVID-19. The CDR3 spans 16 residues. Germline V gene data show CDR1 as LNHDA and CDR2 as SQIVND (reference sequence). V was pared by 6 bases and J by 3 bases, with 11 bases of the junction left unmatched. Data came from immunoSEQ multiplex PCR; TCRdb stores just in-frame clones and leaves some out. The sample records 300,000 or so clones, 80% to 90% being singletons. The cohort comprised adults aged 18 to 89 years residing in some 24 US areas. The source is a woman aged 40 to 50 with acute COVID-19. The chain recombines TRBV19 with TRBJ2-3; TRBD2 aligns across 8 bases. The sample consisted of PBMCs or T cells enriched from blood (not recorded which). CDR3 sequence: CASSLRGGRMTDTQYF. CDR3 nucleotides: TGTGCCAGTAGCCTCCGGGGGGGGAGGATGACAGATACGCAGTATTTT.